These 18 T cell receptor beta chains were sequenced from one sample in a study of naive and memory T cell subsets. Amplification of ligated cDNA took four PCR rounds with SP2 and nested alpha and beta constant primers. MiXCR, run by TCRdb on the UMI-ligation and nested PCR reads, gives a single entry per CDR3 protein. The table shows 40,000 or so distinct CDR3 sequences, with 11% occurring only once. Treatment reported: skin biopsy from PPD injection site in Mantoux-positive individual. A UMI-containing oligonucleotide was joined by 3' ligation to the TCR cDNA template. Sequences were derived from skin, sampled from a tuberculin skin test site. The origin of the receptors is an adult in good health.

This clonotype was seen ten or more times. V usage is TRBV7-2 and J usage is TRBJ2-7; 7 nucleotides line up with TRBD1. The V and J ends lost 6 bases and 2 bases, in that order; junction bases with no gene match: 13. The CDR3 covers 16 residues. Germline-derived CDR1 and CDR2 are SGHTA and FQGNSA. This CDR3 reads CASRPTGTEFPYEQYF. CDR3 DNA sequence: TGTGCCAGCAGACCAACCGGGACAGAGTTTCCCTACGAGCAGTACTTC.

This clonotype was observed many times. J is TRBJ1-1 and V is TRBV29-1, with no clear D. Looked up from germline, CDR1 is SQVTM and CDR2 is ANQGSEA. The CDR3 runs to 11 residues. The V end was cut by 1 base, the J end by 6 bases, with 6 bases between. CDR3 residues: CSVEGAAEAFF. The CDR3 DNA reads as TGCAGCGTTGAAGGGGCGGCTGAAGCTTTCTTT.

The chain joins TRBV20-1 to TRBJ2-7; 8 bases map to TRBD2. The V gene's germline CDR1 is DFQATT and CDR2 SNEGSKA (reference sequence). V dropped 0 bases and J dropped 4; count of bases not matched to a gene: 5. The CDR3 runs 14 residues. CDR3 protein: CSAREPGLDYEQYF. The CDR3 bases are TGCAGTGCTAGAGAGCCGGGACTAGATTACGAGCAGTACTTC.

Many counts were recorded for this clonotype. The rearrangement uses TRBV19 and TRBJ1-5, with 8 positions matching TRBD1. The CDR3 is 13 amino acids. From germline, CDR1 is LNHDA and CDR2 SQIVND (reference sequence). Trimming removed 8 bases from V and 6 bases from J; junction bases left unmatched: 6. CDR3 loop: CASEDRVGQPQHF. CDR3 bases: TGTGCCAGTGAGGACAGGGTTGGTCAGCCCCAGCATTTT.

This sequence joins TRBV7-2 and TRBJ2-1; tentatively, D is TRBD1 (6 bases). The CDR3 length is 13 residues. Trimming cost V 4 bases and J 12 bases, with 16 bases left between them. Germline V CDR1 and CDR2: SGHTA, FQGNSA. CDR3 region: CASSSPGQARQFF. CDR3 sequence (DNA): TGTGCCAGCAGCTCCCCGGGACAAGCGAGGCAGTTCTTC.

This clonotype was seen ten or more times. The rearrangement joins TRBV5-1 to TRBJ2-5; 8 nucleotides align to TRBD2. Germline lookup yields CDR1 SGHRS and CDR2 YFSETQ. Losses at the gene ends were 2 bases for V and 3 bases for J; bases not matched to a gene: 3. The CDR3 is 14 amino acids. CDR3 sequence (DNA): TGCGCCAGCAGCTTCGCCGGGGGGGAAGAGACCCAGTACTTC. As protein: CASSFAGGEETQYF.

The chain uses TRBV20-1 and TRBJ1-1, with D possibly TRBD1 on 6 matching bases. This CDR3 is built from 13 residues. Looked up from germline, CDR1 is DFQATT and CDR2 is SNEGSKA (reference sequence). V lost 0 bases to trimming and J lost 5 bases, with 10 bases between them. The CDR3 DNA follows: TGCAGTGCTAGAGATGCCAGGGGAACTGAAGCTTTCTTT. This sequence encodes CSARDARGTEAFF.

The chain employs TRBV13 and TRBJ2-5; unclear D gene. The CDR3 covers 13 residues. Trimming cost V 5 bases and J 1 base, with 8 bases left between them. CDR1 and CDR2 (germline): PRHDT, FYEKMQ (reference sequence). The CDR3 sequence is CASSQDIQETQYF. For the CDR3, the DNA is TGTGCCAGCAGCCAAGATATCCAAGAGACCCAGTACTTC.

This clonotype was recorded many times. The chain uses TRBV28 and TRBJ1-5, with D unresolved. The CDR3 covers 14 residues. Germline assignment: CDR1 MDHEN and CDR2 SYDVKM. The germline V and J ends were trimmed by 6 bases and 6 bases, with 15 bases remaining between them. CDR3 sequence (DNA): TGTGCCAGCAGATACCAGTCCTGGACTCAGCCCCAGCATTTT. Its protein product is CASRYQSWTQPQHF.

In this sample, this clonotype turned up many times. V is TRBV6-4 and J is TRBJ2-1, with 7 bases fitting TRBD2. Germline V CDR1 and CDR2: MRHNA, SNTAGT. The CDR3 is 13 amino acids. With V trimmed by 4 bases and J by 6 bases, 3 bases remained unmatched. CDR3 amino acids: CASSAQRGNEQFF. CDR3 DNA sequence: TGTGCCAGCAGTGCCCAGCGGGGCAATGAGCAGTTCTTC.

This clonotype was recorded many times. This chain connects TRBV20-1 to TRBJ2-7; D gene unclear. Germline V gene lookup returns CDR1 DFQATT and CDR2 SNEGSKA (reference sequence). The CDR3 consists of 13 residues. Trimming took 0 bases from V and 13 from J, leaving 19 bases between them. In DNA form, the CDR3 reads TGCAGTGCTAGAGAAGTATTCTCATCGTCCCGATACTTC. Translated: CSAREVFSSSRYF.

This clonotype was counted only a few times. The chain joins TRBV20-1 to TRBJ1-6, with 8 bases lining up with TRBD1. The CDR3 contains 14 residues. CDR1 is DFQATT and CDR2 is SNEGSKA in the germline V gene (reference sequence). The V gene end was trimmed by 3 bases and the J gene end by 8 bases; junction bases not matched to a gene: 6. The CDR3 coding sequence is TGCAGTGCTAGTACAGGGGGTCAGGATTCACCCCTCCACTTT. Protein product: CSASTGGQDSPLHF.

This clonotype was picked up a small number of times. The V call is TRBV12-3 or TRBV12-4, the J call TRBJ2-3; 7 positions match TRBD2. This CDR3 has 14 residues. V lost 1 base to trimming and J lost 3 bases; unmatched junction nucleotides: 1. This chain's CDR3 is CASSLGGSTDTQYF. In nucleotides, the CDR3 is TGTGCCAGCAGTTTAGGCGGGAGTACAGATACGCAGTATTTT.

There are a few counts of this clonotype. This chain connects TRBV2 to TRBJ2-1; 13 bases map to TRBD2. The CDR3 loop spans 15 amino acids. Germline CDR1 is SNHLY and CDR2 is FYNNEI. V was pared by 4 bases and J by 7 bases, with 4 bases of the junction left unmatched. CDR3 in amino acids: CASSGTSGGGNEQFF. The CDR3 coding sequence is TGTGCCAGCAGTGGAACTAGCGGGGGGGGGAATGAGCAGTTCTTC.

A few counts support this clonotype. The genes are TRBV7-2 and TRBJ2-1, with D possibly TRBD2 on 6 matching bases. Germline CDR1 and CDR2: SGHTA and FQGNSA. Trimming shortened V by 1 base and J by 6 bases, and 22 bases separated the two germline ends. This CDR3 contains 18 residues. The CDR3 here is CASSLDRSARTTTNEQFF. The CDR3, as DNA: TGTGCCAGCAGCTTAGACCGAAGCGCAAGGACTACCACCAATGAGCAGTTCTTC.

The chain has TRBV20-1 and TRBJ1-1, with 9 bases aligning to TRBD1. The ends lost 3 bases at V and 0 bases at J; junction bases unmatched: 8. The CDR3 length is 16 residues. The germline gives CDR1 DFQATT, CDR2 SNEGSKA (reference sequence). The CDR3 protein is CSASSGTGLMNTEAFF. Here the CDR3 DNA reads TGCAGTGCTAGCTCTGGGACAGGGCTGATGAACACTGAAGCTTTCTTT.

The gene calls are TRBV20-1 and TRBJ2-1, with a weak D call TRBD2 (7 bases). This CDR3 spans 14 amino acids. The ends were cut back, 3 bases at V and 7 bases at J, with 16 bases in the middle. Germline CDR1 is DFQATT and CDR2 is SNEGSKA (reference sequence). Here the CDR3 reads CSASLGGPGNEQFF. CDR3 nucleotide sequence: TGCAGTGCTAGTTTGGGGGGGCCTGGGAATGAGCAGTTCTTC.

This clonotype came up many times. V is TRBV6-2 or TRBV6-3 and J is TRBJ1-5, with TRBD1 identical over 8 bases. Germline CDR1 and CDR2: MNHEY and SVGEGT. J gave up 2 bases and V 7 bases, and 7 bases lay outside the gene matches. The CDR3 has 15 residues. CDR3 sequence: CASTLQGGGNQPQHF. DNA of the CDR3: TGTGCCAGCACCTTACAGGGGGGGGGCAATCAGCCCCAGCATTTT.